This passage covers 30 T cell receptor beta chains from one sample sequenced in a study of T cell repertoires in cytomegalovirus infection. TCRdb re-derived calls from the reads in MiXCR, one entry per CDR3 protein. The data contain about 920,000 distinct CDR3 sequences, roughly 31% of them singletons. The antigens these receptors bind are not known. The specimen comprised cultured CD8+ T cells from PBMCs, sampled from culture after CMV antigen stimulation. The receptors originated from a human donor in good health (CMV status not recorded). Some clones in this sample may be carry-over from other donors' samples.

The V gene is TRBV10-2, the J gene TRBJ2-1; D might be TRBD2 (5 bases). The germline V gene encodes CDR1 WSHSY and CDR2 SAAADI. The germline V and J ends were trimmed by 7 bases and 10 bases, with 11 bases remaining between them. The CDR3 contains 11 residues. The CDR3: CASNEGPEQFF. The CDR3 nucleotides read TGCGCCAGCAACGAGGGTCCCGAGCAGTTCTTC.

This clonotype occurred many times. This chain joins TRBV28 and TRBJ1-5, with unresolved D. The CDR3 is 13 residues long. Trimming pared 3 bases from V and 4 bases from J, leaving 7 bases between. Germline V CDR1 and CDR2: MDHEN, SYDVKM. CDR3 loop: CASSFPGNQPQHF. CDR3 bases: TGTGCCAGCAGTTTCCCGGGGAATCAGCCCCAGCATTTT. The whole variable domain, filled in from reference TRBV28 and TRBJ1-5, reads DVKVTQSSRYLVKRTGEKVFLECVQDMDHENMFWYRQDPGLGLRLIYFSYDVKMKEKGDIPEGYSVSREKKERFSLILESASTNQTSMYLCASSFPGNQPQHFGDGTRLSIL.

This clonotype came up many times. The V call is TRBV6-1, the J call TRBJ2-2; D not certain. This CDR3 has 13 amino acids. Deletions cut 2 bases from V and 5 bases from J, with 6 bases between. The germline V gene has CDR1 MNHNS and CDR2 SASEGT. The CDR3 coding sequence is TGTGCCAGCAGTGAAATTGGTACCGGGGAGCTGTTTTTT. It codes for CASSEIGTGELFF.

In this sample, this clonotype turned up a few times. This chain joins TRBV19 and TRBJ1-6, with TRBD1 matching over 7 bases. The V gene's germline CDR1 is LNHDA and CDR2 SQIVND (reference sequence). The CDR3 sequence is 14 residues long. J lost 8 bases, V lost 5 bases, and 6 bases had no gene match. The CDR3: CASSGDRVDSPLHF. CDR3 nucleotides: TGTGCCAGTAGTGGAGACAGGGTTGATTCACCCCTCCACTTT.

This clonotype was seen a handful of times. V and J are TRBV7-9 and TRBJ1-2, with a possible D match to TRBD1 (5 bases). The CDR3 covers 16 residues. V was pared by 5 bases and J by 2 bases, with 18 bases between. The V gene's germline CDR1 is SEHNR and CDR2 FQNEAQ (reference sequence). The CDR3 DNA is TGTGCCAGCAGCAGAAAACAGGTTACTCTAAACTATGGCTACACCTTC. Its protein is CASSRKQVTLNYGYTF.

The table lists this clonotype with a few counts. V gene TRBV7-9 combines with J gene TRBJ2-5; 7 bases align to TRBD1. CDR1 and CDR2 (germline): SEHNR, FQNEAQ (reference sequence). The J segment lost 3 bases and the V segment lost 5 bases, leaving 9 bases of the junction unmatched. CDR3 length: 15 amino acids. The CDR3 nucleotides are TGTGCCAGCAGCCCCCCCGGGACAGCAAAAGAGACCCAGTACTTC. Amino acid sequence: CASSPPGTAKETQYF.

As regards this clonotype: A read error may produce the germline difference seen at one junction end. The chain has TRBV4-3 and TRBJ2-2, with TRBD1 as a possible D gene (6 bases). Germline values: CDR1 LGHNA, CDR2 YSLEER. The CDR3 spans 16 residues. The CDR3, as DNA: TGCGTCAGCAGCCGGGTGGACAGTCCCATGGCCGGGGAGCTGTTTTTT. Translation gives CVSSRVDSPMAGELFF.

The rearrangement joins TRBV4-1 to TRBJ1-2; D not resolved. V dropped 1 base and J dropped 0 bases, with 18 bases sitting between them. This CDR3 contains 18 residues. In germline, CDR1 is MGHRA, CDR2 YSYEKL. The CDR3 is CASSQAGGLTKANYGYTF. Here the CDR3 DNA reads TGCGCCAGCAGCCAAGCCGGTGGTCTGACAAAAGCTAACTATGGCTACACCTTC.

This clonotype has ten or more counts. The genes are TRBV20-1 and TRBJ1-2; D unresolved. CDR1 is DFQATT and CDR2 is SNEGSKA in the germline V gene (reference sequence). With 0 bases removed from V and 2 bases from J, the gap between germline ends came to 7 bases. CDR3 size: 13 residues. CDR3 sequence: CSARDRENYGYTF. The CDR3 nucleotides read TGCAGTGCTAGAGATCGAGAGAACTATGGCTACACCTTC.

This CDR3 reads CASSSRGPGGELFF. For the CDR3, the DNA is TGTGCCAGCAGTTCCAGGGGGCCCGGCGGGGAGCTGTTTTTT. This chain joins TRBV27 and TRBJ2-2; TRBD1 matches at 8 bases. Looked up from germline, CDR1 is MNHEY and CDR2 is SMNVEV (reference sequence). The V and J ends lost 4 bases and 7 bases, in that order; junction bases with no gene match: 5. The CDR3 sequence is 14 residues long.

This clonotype was detected a few times. V gene TRBV11-2 combines with J gene TRBJ2-1, with a possible D match to TRBD1 (6 bases). Germline V CDR1 and CDR2: SGHAT, FQNNGV. V was trimmed by 2 bases and J by 6 bases, leaving 8 bases between them. The CDR3 is 13 residues long. CDR3: CASSLPRGNEQFF. As DNA, the CDR3 is TGTGCCAGCAGCTTACCCAGGGGCAATGAGCAGTTCTTC.

This clonotype was observed a few times. J is TRBJ2-1 and V is TRBV6-4, with a tentative D call TRBD2 (7 bases). The germline V gene encodes CDR1 MRHNA and CDR2 SNTAGT. CDR3 length equals 18 residues. V gave up 5 bases and J gave up 1 base, with 21 bases separating them. CDR3 DNA sequence: TGTGCCAGCAGTTTAAGCTCGGCGGCGGGGGCGTCCTACAATGAGCAGTTCTTC. As protein: CASSLSSAAGASYNEQFF.

The chain joins TRBV2 to TRBJ2-1; tentatively, D is TRBD1 (6 bases). Trimming left V 8 bases short and J 6 bases short, with 8 bases between. The germline CDR1 and CDR2 sequences are SNHLY and FYNNEI. The CDR3 covers 11 residues. The CDR3 nucleotides are TGTGCCAGCGCCAGGGGCAATGAGCAGTTCTTC. This translates into CASARGNEQFF.

The sample holds a few counts of this clonotype. V is TRBV6-2 or TRBV6-3 and J is TRBJ1-5; tentative D call: TRBD1 (6 bases). CDR1 and CDR2 (germline): MNHEY, SVGEGT. Trimming left V 2 bases short and J 5 bases short, with 13 bases between. This CDR3 spans 15 amino acids. Here the CDR3 DNA reads TGTGCCAGCAGTTACGGGACACTGGGGTATCAGCCCCAGCATTTT. Its protein is CASSYGTLGYQPQHF.

This clonotype was counted a few times. The chain couples TRBV6-2 or TRBV6-3 to TRBJ1-5; D remains unclear. Germline CDR1 MNHEY, CDR2 SVGEGT. The V and J ends lost 5 bases and 7 bases respectively, with 12 bases between them. This CDR3 is built from 13 residues. The CDR3 nucleotides read TGTGCCAGCAGTCCCTTCCTACGACAGCCCCAGCATTTT. It specifies CASSPFLRQPQHF.

V and J are TRBV27 and TRBJ1-2; the D is unclear. This CDR3 region has 14 residues. V lost 5 bases, J lost 4 bases, and 14 bases lay in between. The germline CDR1 and CDR2 sequences are MNHEY and SMNVEV (reference sequence). The CDR3 DNA sequence: TGTGCCAGCAGTCCGCCGGGAGGTCTCTATGGCTACACCTTC. Translation: CASSPPGGLYGYTF.

The sample holds a few counts of this clonotype. The rearrangement uses TRBV28 and TRBJ1-2, with 10 bases that match TRBD1. There are 15 residues in the CDR3. V was pared by 6 bases and J by 5 bases, with 9 bases of the junction left unmatched. Germline values: CDR1 MDHEN, CDR2 SYDVKM. The CDR3 region has the DNA TGTGCCAGCAGGGATCGAGACAGGGGGCCTTATGGCTACACCTTC. Translated, it gives CASRDRDRGPYGYTF.

The chain is built from TRBV27 and TRBJ1-5; TRBD1 might be the D (5 bases). This CDR3 region has 16 residues. The germline V gene has CDR1 MNHEY and CDR2 SMNVEV (reference sequence). V lost 6 bases and J 1 base, leaving 16 bases between the germline ends. The CDR3 reads CASSHRGGKSNQPQHF. The CDR3 nucleotides read TGTGCCAGCAGCCATCGTGGGGGGAAAAGCAATCAGCCCCAGCATTTT.

The chain uses TRBV7-9 and TRBJ2-4; 7 bases are shared with TRBD2. Germline assignment: CDR1 SEHNR and CDR2 FQNEAQ (reference sequence). The trim removed 1 base at V and 4 bases at J, leaving 13 bases unmatched. The length of the CDR3 is 18 residues. In DNA form, the CDR3 reads TGTGCCAGCAGCTTAGTGCGTGCTAGCGGCCTCTCTAAAAACATTCAGTACTTC. Protein: CASSLVRASGLSKNIQYF.

In this sample, this clonotype turned up a few times. This chain uses TRBV4-3 with TRBJ2-7, with a weak D call TRBD2 (5 bases). Per the germline V gene, CDR1 is LGHNA and CDR2 is YSLEER. The ends were cut back, 3 bases at V and 2 bases at J, with 17 bases in the middle. The CDR3 spans 16 residues. The CDR3 here is CASSHAPNRGTYEQYF. The CDR3 coding sequence is TGCGCCAGCAGCCATGCCCCCAATCGAGGGACCTACGAGCAGTACTTC.

The chain is built from TRBV20-1 and TRBJ2-1, with D unresolved. The CDR3 is made up of 16 amino acids. V gave up 1 base and J gave up 5 bases, with 18 bases separating them. CDR1 is DFQATT and CDR2 is SNEGSKA in the germline V gene (reference sequence). As DNA, the CDR3 is TGCAGTGCTAGAGCCCCCCATAGGGTAATCCACAATGAGCAGTTCTTC. It yields the protein CSARAPHRVIHNEQFF.

This clonotype was recorded a few times. This sequence joins TRBV6-6 and TRBJ2-5; 9 bases are shared with TRBD2. V lost 1 base and J lost 0; bases outside the gene matches: 3. CDR1 and CDR2 (germline): MNHNY, SVGAGI (reference sequence). The CDR3 totals 16 residues. The CDR3 nucleotides read TGTGCCAGCAGTTACTGGACTAGCGAGTACCAAGAGACCCAGTACTTC. Translating gives CASSYWTSEYQETQYF.

The gene calls are TRBV29-1 and TRBJ1-2, with TRBD1 matching 10 bases. Germline lookup yields CDR1 SQVTM and CDR2 ANQGSEA. V lost 7 bases and J lost 5; bases outside the gene matches: 10. CDR3 length: 14 amino acids. The CDR3 nucleotides read TGCAGCGCCGTCGTCGGGACAGGGGATTATGGCTACACCTTC. The encoded protein is CSAVVGTGDYGYTF.

This clonotype was observed a handful of times. The CDR3 DNA sequence: TGTGCCAGCAGCCAAGGGGATCCCCCAGATACGCAGTATTTT. Translated: CASSQGDPPDTQYF. The rearrangement uses TRBV6-5 and TRBJ2-3; maybe TRBD1 (5 bases). V shed 6 bases and J shed 4 bases, with 14 bases lying between them. The CDR3 length is 14 residues. Germline CDR1 and CDR2: MNHEY and SVGAGI.

The J gene is TRBJ2-1, the V gene TRBV27; 10 nucleotides agree with TRBD2. Trimming at V came to 7 bases and at J to 8 bases, leaving 8 bases not matched to a gene. The germline V gene has CDR1 MNHEY and CDR2 SMNVEV (reference sequence). The CDR3 is 14 amino acids. The CDR3 DNA sequence: TGTGCCAGCACCAGGACTAGCGGTCGCCATGAGCAGTTCTTC. Its translation is CASTRTSGRHEQFF.

The V and J genes are TRBV6-1 and TRBJ2-1; D is unclear. The V end was cut by 6 bases, the J end by 4 bases, with 7 bases between. The germline gives CDR1 MNHNS, CDR2 SASEGT. The CDR3 is 12 amino acids. The CDR3 DNA sequence: TGTGCCAGCAGGGCTTCATACAATGAGCAGTTCTTC. Residues: CASRASYNEQFF.

The chain combines TRBV4-2 with TRBJ1-3; TRBD1 matches 8 bases. CDR1 and CDR2 (germline): LGHNA, YNFKEQ. V lost 1 base, J lost 2 bases, and 7 bases stayed unmatched. This CDR3 spans 17 amino acids. As DNA, the CDR3 is TGTGCCAGCAGCCAAGCTTTGACAGGGGATACTGGAAACACCATATATTTT. It encodes CASSQALTGDTGNTIYF.

This CDR3 is CASSWGALSGPPGPDTQYF. In DNA form, the CDR3 reads TGTGCCAGCAGTTGGGGAGCCCTTAGCGGCCCCCCGGGGCCAGATACGCAGTATTTT. This chain connects TRBV27 to TRBJ2-3, with D possibly being TRBD2 (6 bases). V lost 4 bases, J lost 4 bases, and 27 bases lay in between. The CDR3 covers 19 residues. Germline V CDR1 and CDR2: MNHEY, SMNVEV (reference sequence).

The V gene is TRBV28, the J gene TRBJ2-7; D gene ambiguous. The V end was cut by 4 bases, the J end by 4 bases, with 26 bases between. Germline V lookup: CDR1 MDHEN, CDR2 SYDVKM. The CDR3 runs 18 residues. Here the CDR3 DNA reads TGTGCCAGCAGTTCACAACTACTGCGAATAAGGTTCATGTACGAGCAGTACTTC. It translates to CASSSQLLRIRFMYEQYF.

The V gene is TRBV14, the J gene TRBJ2-1; D is ambiguous. Germline CDR1 and CDR2: SGHDN and FVKESK. The CDR3 sequence is 15 residues long. Trimming cost V 4 bases and J 1 base, with 11 bases left between them. In DNA form, the CDR3 reads TGTGCCAGCAGCCGAGTGGCTGTTTCCTACAATGAGCAGTTCTTC. It specifies CASSRVAVSYNEQFF.